This T cell receptor (beta chain) emerged from a study of shared T cell receptors in the human thymus. Produced via immunoSEQ multiplex PCR; TCRdb's table is partial and in-frame only. The top ten hold more than 0.01% of the sample, which has 500,000 to 550,000 clones, around 78% seen once. The same data also went into a second study, on human thymus T cells. From that paper: Each of the donors was a healthy Finnish infant who was undergoing open corrective cardiac surgery for congenital heart defects. The thymus was resected at corrective cardiac surgery. Unrelated individuals reportedly shared highly overlapping thymic TCR repertoires.

The sample consisted of thymocytes. The source is a boy less than two years old with a congenital heart defect.

CDR3 sequence: CSAGEAPTEQYF. In nucleotides, the CDR3 is TGCAGCGCGGGAGAAGCCCCCACCGAGCAGTACTTC. V is TRBV29-1 and J is TRBJ2-7, with D perhaps TRBD2 (6 bases). The germline V and J ends were trimmed by 7 bases and 6 bases, with 16 bases remaining between them. Germline V gene data show CDR1 as SQVTM and CDR2 as ANQGSEA. The CDR3 contains 12 residues.